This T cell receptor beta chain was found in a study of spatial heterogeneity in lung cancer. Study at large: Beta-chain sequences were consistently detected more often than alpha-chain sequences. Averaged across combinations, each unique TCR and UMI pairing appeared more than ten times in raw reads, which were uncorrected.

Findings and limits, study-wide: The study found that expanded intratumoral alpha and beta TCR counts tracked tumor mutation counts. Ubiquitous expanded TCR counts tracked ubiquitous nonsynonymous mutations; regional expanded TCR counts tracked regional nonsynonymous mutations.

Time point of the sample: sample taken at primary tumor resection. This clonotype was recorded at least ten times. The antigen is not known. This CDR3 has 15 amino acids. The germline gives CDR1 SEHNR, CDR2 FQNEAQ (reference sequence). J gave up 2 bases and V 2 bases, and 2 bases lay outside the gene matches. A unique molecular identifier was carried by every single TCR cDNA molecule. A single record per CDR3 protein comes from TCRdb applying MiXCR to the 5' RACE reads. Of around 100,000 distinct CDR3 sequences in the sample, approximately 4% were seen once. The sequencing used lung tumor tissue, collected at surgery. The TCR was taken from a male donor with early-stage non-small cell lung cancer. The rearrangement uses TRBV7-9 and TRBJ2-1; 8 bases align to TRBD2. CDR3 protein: CASSLQRETYNEQFF. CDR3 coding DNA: TGTGCCAGCAGCTTACAGCGGGAGACCTACAATGAGCAGTTCTTC.